This T cell receptor beta chain originates from a study of blood T cell repertoires in COVID-19. V was trimmed by 5 bases and J by 7 bases, leaving 17 bases between them. There are 15 residues in the CDR3. Germline CDR1 reads SGHVS; CDR2 reads FQNEAQ. In the authors' workflow: The assay estimated nucleated cells by amplifying reference gene primers. The assay was immunoSEQ multiplex PCR, and TCRdb's table has in-frame clones only and misses some. The V and J calls and clone size were taken over from that table, and D and trimming were inferred from the DNA. The repertoire includes about 200,000 clones, about 85% of them detected once, and over 15% sits in the top ten. Cohort placement rested on clinical history that participants reported themselves. Recovered status applied to Cohort 3 donors who had two consecutive negative PCRs. It also applied to those with clearance or with symptom resolution.

This sequence joins TRBV7-8 and TRBJ2-2; the D gene is possibly TRBD2 (5 bases). The TCR sequence derives from a man in his forties who had recovered from COVID-19. Sequencing used PBMCs or T cells enriched from blood (not recorded which). This CDR3 reads CASSLGGGLHGELFF. CDR3 DNA: TGTGCCAGCAGCCTAGGCGGAGGCCTCCACGGGGAGCTGTTTTTT.